This TCR beta chain was recorded in a study of beta chain features in type 1 diabetes. Expressed TCRB transcripts got sequenced, as all isolated RNA was reverse transcribed. Sequenced by immunoSEQ multiplex PCR; TCRdb stores in-frame clones only, minus some. The data show 120,000 to 150,000 clones, about 10% seen once. The CDR3 has 14 residues. J gave up 2 bases and V 5 bases, and 5 bases lay outside the gene matches. Germline V lookup: CDR1 SGHVS, CDR2 FQNEAQ. This TCR derives from a man younger than 30 in good health. The chain is built from TRBV7-8 and TRBJ1-1, with 7 bases identical to TRBD1. Sequencing was done on a sample of naive CD4+ T cells from blood. CDR3 DNA sequence: TGTGCCAGCAGCCCCCGGACAGGTAACACTGAAGCTTTCTTT. It encodes CASSPRTGNTEAFF.